Following are 32 T cell receptor beta chains from one sample sequenced in a study of chemoradiotherapy in HPV16-positive cancers. Assay used: immunoSEQ multiplex PCR; TCRdb lists only in-frame clones, some missing. The sample includes over 10,000 clones, 77% of them seen just once. Sampling was done from a patient who underwent chemoradiotherapy. The receptors were sampled from a human donor with HPV-associated anogenital cancer.

This chain uses TRBV9 with TRBJ1-3; 8 bases line up with TRBD1. This CDR3 comprises 14 residues. The V segment lost 3 bases and the J segment 4 bases; nucleotides outside the gene matches: 3. Germline V CDR1 and CDR2: SGDLS, YYNGEE. The chain's CDR3 is CASSETGVGNTIYF. DNA for the CDR3: TGTGCCAGCAGCGAGACAGGGGTAGGAAACACCATATATTTT. The full variable domain, its missing parts supplied by reference TRBV9 and TRBJ1-3, is DSGVTQTPKHLITATGQRVTLRCSPRSGDLSVYWYQQSLDQGLQFLIQYYNGEERAKGNILERFSAQQFPDLHSELNLSSLELGDSALYFCASSETGVGNTIYFGEGSWLTVV.

This chain joins TRBV6-1 and TRBJ2-1; D is perhaps TRBD2 (5 bases). This CDR3 spans 15 amino acids. Looked up from germline, CDR1 is MNHNS and CDR2 is SASEGT. Deletions cut 4 bases from V and 5 bases from J, with 15 bases between. The CDR3 DNA follows: TGTGCCAGCAGTGCTAGCCCACAAACTCACAATGAGCAGTTCTTC. It specifies CASSASPQTHNEQFF.

This chain joins TRBV5-1 and TRBJ1-3; 9 bases line up with TRBD1. The germline V gene encodes CDR1 SGHRS and CDR2 YFSETQ. The V and J ends lost 4 bases and 4 bases, in that order; junction bases with no gene match: 9. The CDR3 consists of 16 residues. CDR3: CASSPSQGAGGNTIYF. The CDR3 DNA sequence: TGCGCCAGCAGCCCTTCACAGGGGGCGGGCGGAAACACCATATATTTT. Drawing the rest from reference TRBV5-1 and TRBJ1-3, the complete variable domain is KAGVTQTPRYLIKTRGQQVTLSCSPISGHRSVSWYQQTPGQGLQFLFEYFSETQRNKGNFPGRFSGRQFSNSRSEMNVSTLELGDSALYLCASSPSQGAGGNTIYFGEGSWLTVV.

This chain joins TRBV11-3 and TRBJ2-7; 8 bases are a match to TRBD1. The CDR3 has 14 residues. CDR1 is SGHNT and CDR2 is YENEEA in the germline V gene. V shed 5 bases, J shed 0 bases, and the junction held 3 bases outside the gene matches. CDR3 nucleotide sequence: TGTGCCAGCAGCCTTACAGGGGGCTCCTACGAGCAGTACTTC. It codes for CASSLTGGSYEQYF.

The chain uses TRBV9 and TRBJ2-1; 14 bases are shared with TRBD2. With 3 bases clipped from V and 9 bases from J, the junction kept 5 bases outside the gene matches. Germline V gene data show CDR1 as SGDLS and CDR2 as YYNGEE. The CDR3 contains 15 residues. CDR3 in amino acids: CASSATSGGAFEQFF. The CDR3 DNA reads TGTGCCAGCAGCGCGACTAGCGGGGGGGCTTTTGAGCAGTTCTTC. Based on the CDR3 plus reference TRBV9 and TRBJ2-1, the full variable domain is DSGVTQTPKHLITATGQRVTLRCSPRSGDLSVYWYQQSLDQGLQFLIQYYNGEERAKGNILERFSAQQFPDLHSELNLSSLELGDSALYFCASSATSGGAFEQFFGPGTRLTVL.

The chain links TRBV30 to TRBJ1-2, with D hard to call. The CDR3 spans 14 residues. CDR1 GTSNPN and CDR2 SVGIG come from the germline V gene (reference sequence). Trimming shortened V by 0 bases and J by 5 bases, and 13 bases separated the two germline ends. The CDR3 DNA sequence: TGTGCCTGGAGTGTATCCCGGATTTTATATGGCTACACCTTC. Its protein is CAWSVSRILYGYTF.

V and J are TRBV5-1 and TRBJ2-1; a weak D match, TRBD2 (6 bases). The germline V gene has CDR1 SGHRS and CDR2 YFSETQ. The CDR3 spans 14 residues. The V gene lost 5 bases and the J gene lost 7 bases, with 16 bases spanning the gap. Here the CDR3 DNA reads TGCGCCAGCAGTTATCTGACGGGGAGGAATGAGCAGTTCTTC. It encodes CASSYLTGRNEQFF.

The chain carries TRBV29-1 and TRBJ2-1; D uncertain. This CDR3 comprises 13 residues. With 5 bases removed from V and 0 bases from J, the gap between germline ends came to 8 bases. CDR1 SQVTM and CDR2 ANQGSEA come from the germline V gene. DNA of the CDR3: TGCAGCGTTATGCCCGTCTCCTACAATGAGCAGTTCTTC. Translation gives CSVMPVSYNEQFF.

This chain connects TRBV18 to TRBJ1-1; D remains unclear. Germline CDR1 KGHSH, CDR2 LQKENI. CDR3 size: 14 residues. The ends were cut back, 2 bases at V and 4 bases at J, with 11 bases in the middle. In DNA, the CDR3 is TGTGCCAGCTCACCAAACGGGGTTGGCACTGAAGCTTTCTTT. Amino acids: CASSPNGVGTEAFF.

The chain couples TRBV18 to TRBJ1-1, with D possibly matching TRBD1 (5 bases). With 3 bases removed from V and 6 bases from J, the gap between germline ends came to 14 bases. CDR1 and CDR2 (germline): KGHSH, LQKENI. This CDR3 has 14 residues. The CDR3 spells CASSPGRTSSEAFF. The CDR3 coding sequence is TGTGCCAGCTCACCGGGACGGACTTCTTCTGAAGCTTTCTTT.

This clone was picked up a small number of times. The gene calls are TRBV12-5 and TRBJ2-6, with D possibly being TRBD1 (6 bases). Trimming took off 7 bases at V and 0 bases at J, with 16 bases between the two ends. CDR1 and CDR2 (germline): LGHNT, FRNRAP. The CDR3 sequence is 17 residues long. The CDR3 protein is CASVDRNPDSGANVLTF. The CDR3 DNA sequence: TGTGCTAGTGTTGACAGGAACCCCGACTCTGGGGCCAACGTCCTGACTTTC.

The CDR3 bases are TGTGCCAGCAGTGAAGGGGAGGGGGCCACCTACAATGAGCAGTTCTTC. It encodes CASSEGEGATYNEQFF. This chain uses TRBV25-1 with TRBJ2-1; D tentatively reads TRBD1 or TRBD2 (7 bases each). The CDR3 consists of 16 residues. V was shortened by 2 bases and J by 2 bases, with 13 bases between the two germline ends. Per germline, CDR1 MGHDK and CDR2 SYGVNS. Complete variable domain (other parts from reference TRBV25-1 and TRBJ2-1): EADIYQTPRYLVIGTGKKITLECSQTMGHDKMYWYQQDPGMELHLIHYSYGVNSTEKGDLSSESTVSRIRTEHFPLTLESARPSHTSQYLCASSEGEGATYNEQFFGPGTRLTVL.

V usage is TRBV7-9 and J usage is TRBJ2-3; D is undetermined. The V gene lost 5 bases and the J gene lost 6 bases, with 18 bases spanning the gap. Germline lookup yields CDR1 SEHNR and CDR2 FQNEAQ (reference sequence). The CDR3 is 15 amino acids. The CDR3 sequence: CASSPGLLQTDTQYF. For the CDR3, the DNA is TGTGCCAGCAGCCCGGGTCTCTTGCAAACTGATACGCAGTATTTT.

J is TRBJ1-3 and V is TRBV5-1; D call uncertain. Trimming cost V 5 bases and J 2 bases, with 8 bases left between them. Germline CDR1 and CDR2: SGHRS and YFSETQ. This CDR3 region has 13 residues. CDR3 DNA sequence: TGCGCCAGCAGAGAAGGGCCTGGAAACACCATATATTTT. This gives the protein CASREGPGNTIYF.

This sequence joins TRBV2 and TRBJ2-3; tentatively, D is TRBD1 or TRBD2 (5 bases each). Germline assignment: CDR1 SNHLY and CDR2 FYNNEI. Trimming shortened V by 5 bases and J by 2 bases, and 11 bases separated the two germline ends. The CDR3 totals 14 residues. The CDR3, as DNA: TGTGCCAGCAGTCGGGGCAGAACCACAGATACGCAGTATTTT. Translated, it gives CASSRGRTTDTQYF.

The V call is TRBV7-9, the J call TRBJ2-5; 10 bases agree with TRBD2. Germline trimming cut 4 bases from V and 4 bases from J; bases unmatched to any gene: 3. CDR1 and CDR2 (germline): SEHNR, FQNEAQ (reference sequence). The CDR3 contains 14 residues. In DNA form, the CDR3 reads TGTGCCAGCAGCTCAGCGGGGGGGCGAGAGACCCAGTACTTC. Residues: CASSSAGGRETQYF. The full variable domain, rest sourced from reference TRBV7-9 and TRBJ2-5, is DTGVSQNPRHKITKRGQNVTFRCDPISEHNRLYWYRQTLGQGPEFLTYFQNEAQLEKSRLLSDRFSAERPKGSFSTLEIQRTEQGDSAMYLCASSSAGGRETQYFGPGTRLLVL.

The chain employs TRBV2 and TRBJ2-7; a possible D gene is TRBD2 (6 bases). V lost 3 bases and J lost 12, with 18 bases in between. Germline V gene data show CDR1 as SNHLY and CDR2 as FYNNEI. The CDR3 is made up of 13 amino acids. CDR3 residues: CASSENYGGSVYF. CDR3 coding DNA: TGTGCCAGCAGTGAGAATTATGGGGGGTCTGTGTACTTC.

This chain connects TRBV5-5 to TRBJ2-1; 8 bases fit TRBD2. From germline, CDR1 is SGHKS and CDR2 YYEKEE (reference sequence). Trimming cost V 8 bases and J 0 bases; bases outside gene matches: 4. This CDR3 has 14 residues. CDR3 DNA: TGTGCCAGTTTAGCGGGGTTCTCCTACAATGAGCAGTTCTTC. This sequence encodes CASLAGFSYNEQFF.

The chain uses TRBV9 and TRBJ2-1; 8 bases are shared with TRBD2. Germline CDR1 and CDR2: SGDLS and YYNGEE. The CDR3 sequence is 16 residues long. Trimming removed 1 base from V and 2 bases from J; junction bases left unmatched: 5. The CDR3 nucleotides read TGTGCCAGCAGCGTATCCTCCGGGGGGGCCTACAATGAGCAGTTCTTC. Translation gives CASSVSSGGAYNEQFF.

V and J are TRBV7-2 and TRBJ2-3; no definite D call. V was trimmed by 3 bases and J by 3 bases, leaving 7 bases between them. The CDR3 has 13 amino acids. CDR1 and CDR2 (germline): SGHTA, FQGNSA. This CDR3 is CASSFSRTDTQYF. The CDR3 DNA sequence: TGTGCCAGCAGCTTTTCCCGGACAGATACGCAGTATTTT.

The chain has TRBV9 and TRBJ2-1, with a possible D match to TRBD1 (5 bases). Deletions cut 4 bases from V and 4 bases from J, with 9 bases between. The germline V gene encodes CDR1 SGDLS and CDR2 YYNGEE. This CDR3 spans 13 amino acids. As DNA, the CDR3 is TGTGCCAGCAGCCTGACAGTATACAATGAGCAGTTCTTC. This translates into CASSLTVYNEQFF. Using reference TRBV9 and TRBJ2-1 for the parts outside the CDR3, the full variable domain is DSGVTQTPKHLITATGQRVTLRCSPRSGDLSVYWYQQSLDQGLQFLIQYYNGEERAKGNILERFSAQQFPDLHSELNLSSLELGDSALYFCASSLTVYNEQFFGPGTRLTVL.

CDR3 sequence (DNA): TGCGCCAGCAGCTTTAACACAGATACGCAGTATTTT. Its translation: CASSFNTDTQYF. This chain links TRBV5-1 with TRBJ2-3; D gene ambiguous. The CDR3 has 12 amino acids. In germline, CDR1 is SGHRS, CDR2 YFSETQ. V was pared by 2 bases and J by 2 bases, with 3 bases between.

The V call is TRBV7-2, the J call TRBJ1-3; 9 nucleotides agree with TRBD1. Looked up from germline, CDR1 is SGHTA and CDR2 is FQGNSA. The V gene end was trimmed by 5 bases and the J gene end by 8 bases; junction bases not matched to a gene: 7. This CDR3 contains 14 residues. The CDR3 DNA is TGTGCCAGCAGCCCCGGGACAGGGCCGCACACCATATATTTT. Its protein product is CASSPGTGPHTIYF.

The chain has TRBV11-2 and TRBJ2-3; 9 bases fit TRBD1. Looked up from germline, CDR1 is SGHAT and CDR2 is FQNNGV. The CDR3 runs 15 residues. The trim removed 6 bases at V and 0 bases at J, leaving 4 bases unmatched. The CDR3 coding sequence is TGTGCCAGCAGAAGGACAGGGGCTAGCACAGATACGCAGTATTTT. As protein: CASRRTGASTDTQYF.

This clone was observed a single time. The rearrangement links TRBV7-2 to TRBJ2-1, with 8 bases lining up with TRBD2. V was pared by 1 base and J by 6 bases, with 5 bases of the junction left unmatched. CDR3 length: 15 amino acids. Germline CDR1 and CDR2: SGHTA and FQGNSA. The CDR3 nucleotides read TGTGCCAGCAGCTTAGAAGCGGGGGCTTTCAATGAGCAGTTCTTC. Translating it yields CASSLEAGAFNEQFF.

This sequence joins TRBV7-9 and TRBJ2-5; maybe TRBD2 (7 bases). The CDR3 has 14 amino acids. From germline, CDR1 is SEHNR and CDR2 FQNEAQ (reference sequence). The germline V and J ends were trimmed by 7 bases and 11 bases, with 23 bases remaining between them. DNA of the CDR3: TGTGCCAGCATCCCAGGGGAGGGGTCTAGGGAGCAGTACTTC. This gives the protein CASIPGEGSREQYF.

This clone was detected a few times. The V call is TRBV7-8, the J call TRBJ1-5; possibly TRBD1 for D (5 bases). This CDR3 has 17 residues. The V end lost 6 bases, the J end lost 0 bases, and 18 bases lay between the germline ends. Germline V gene data show CDR1 as SGHVS and CDR2 as FQNEAQ. CDR3 coding DNA: TGTGCCAGCAGTCAATGGGGCGCAGGGAATAGCAATCAGCCCCAGCATTTT. It specifies CASSQWGAGNSNQPQHF.

This clone was recorded once. V usage is TRBV11-3 and J usage is TRBJ1-6; D may be TRBD1 (5 bases). The CDR3 totals 15 residues. Trimming removed 5 bases from V and 9 bases from J, with 17 bases in between. Germline CDR1 and CDR2: SGHNT and YENEEA. CDR3 nucleotide sequence: TGTGCCAGCAGCCCGGTTGACAGTAGATCTTCACCCCTCCACTTT. Translating gives CASSPVDSRSSPLHF. Drawing the rest from reference TRBV11-3 and TRBJ1-6, the complete variable domain is EAGVVQSPRYKIIEKKQPVAFWCNPISGHNTLYWYLQNLGQGPELLIRYENEEAVDDSQLPKDRFSAERLKGVDSTLKIQPAELGDSAVYLCASSPVDSRSSPLHFGNGTRLTVT.

The rearrangement joins TRBV9 to TRBJ1-1; D remains unclear. This CDR3 spans 13 amino acids. Germline V CDR1 and CDR2: SGDLS, YYNGEE. V lost 4 bases and J lost 1, with 8 bases in between. CDR3 sequence (DNA): TGTGCCAGCAGCCCCCGTCAGAACACTGAAGCTTTCTTT. Amino acid sequence: CASSPRQNTEAFF.

The V and J genes are TRBV2 and TRBJ2-1; TRBD2 matches at 7 bases. J was trimmed by 4 bases and V by 1 base; bases with no gene match: 7. The CDR3 extends over 16 amino acids. Germline V lookup: CDR1 SNHLY, CDR2 FYNNEI. The chain's CDR3 is CASSEVTGGKYNEQFF. CDR3 nucleotide sequence: TGTGCCAGCAGTGAAGTTACGGGGGGAAAATACAATGAGCAGTTCTTC.

V usage is TRBV30 and J usage is TRBJ1-4, with D possibly being TRBD1 (5 bases). V was trimmed by 4 bases and J by 7 bases, leaving 10 bases between them. Germline V gene data show CDR1 as GTSNPN and CDR2 as SVGIG (reference sequence). The CDR3 is 12 residues long. In nucleotides, the CDR3 is TGTGCCTGGAACATGGGGGGTGAAAAACTGTTTTTT. Protein product: CAWNMGGEKLFF.

The rearrangement uses TRBV7-6 and TRBJ2-1, with 12 nucleotides matching TRBD2. The V segment lost 4 bases and the J segment 2 bases; nucleotides outside the gene matches: 3. From germline, CDR1 is SGHVS and CDR2 FNYEAQ. The CDR3 runs 16 residues. The CDR3 region has the DNA TGTGCCAGCAGCTCGCCTAGCGGGGGGGCCTACAATGAGCAGTTCTTC. Protein sequence: CASSSPSGGAYNEQFF.